This T cell receptor beta chain derives from a study of monozygotic twins with inflammatory bowel disease. TCRdb reprocessed the 5' RACE reads and keeps a single row for each CDR3 protein, giving no DNA. This sample's clone table lists more than 350,000 distinct CDR3 sequences. The sample consisted of blood. The clonotype comes from a human donor with ulcerative colitis or Crohn's disease, or a healthy co-twin of an affected twin (not recorded which).

The CDR3 sequence is CASSRQGSADTQYF. The chain employs TRBV7-8 and TRBJ2-3; TCRdb's D call, TRBD1, is unchecked because there is no DNA. CDR1 is SGHVS and CDR2 is FQNEAQ in the germline V gene. The CDR3 is 14 amino acids.